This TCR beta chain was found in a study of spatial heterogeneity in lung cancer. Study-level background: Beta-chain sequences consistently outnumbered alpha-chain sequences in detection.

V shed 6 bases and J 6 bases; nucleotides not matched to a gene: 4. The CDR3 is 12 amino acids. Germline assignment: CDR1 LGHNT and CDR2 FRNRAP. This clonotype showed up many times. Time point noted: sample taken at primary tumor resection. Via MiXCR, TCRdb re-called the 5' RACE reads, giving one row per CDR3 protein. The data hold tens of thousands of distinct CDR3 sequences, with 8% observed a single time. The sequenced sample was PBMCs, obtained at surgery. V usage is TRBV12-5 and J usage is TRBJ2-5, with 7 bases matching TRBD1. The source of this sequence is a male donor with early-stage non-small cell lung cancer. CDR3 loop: CASGPDRKTQYF. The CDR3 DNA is TGTGCTAGTGGCCCGGACAGGAAGACCCAGTACTTC.